The T cell receptor beta chain described here comes from a study of cytomegalovirus exposure and HLA in healthy donors. Turning to the study itself: Findings of an earlier analysis included about 120 million unique TCR beta sequences from some 200 million T cells. Broader study findings: In a later analysis, productive TCRs from donors in an Asian-associated ancestry cluster reportedly carried fewer N-insertions than the cohort mean. Some TCR beta chains (about 170 of them) were listed as cytomegalovirus-associated. Association of a missense DCLRE1C variant with TCR beta V- and J-gene trimming was reported in a later analysis.

With respect to this clone: Its antigen is still unknown.

V was trimmed by 6 bases and J by 7 bases, leaving 12 bases between them. The length of the CDR3 is 12 residues. The V gene's germline CDR1 is MDHEN and CDR2 SYDVKM. Both 60 Vbeta primers and 13 Jbeta primers went into the PCR. Sequencing used immunoSEQ multiplex PCR; TCRdb keeps in-frame clones, though not all of them. The table has roughly 220,000 clones, approximately 79% seen once. The sequenced material came from PBMCs. The source of this sequence is a man aged 50-60 years in good health and CMV-seronegative. The rearrangement links TRBV28 to TRBJ1-2, with a possible D match to TRBD1 (6 bases). CDR3 protein: CASSGRGSGYTF. As DNA, the CDR3 is TGTGCCAGCAGCGGTAGGGGGTCTGGCTACACCTTC.